This T cell receptor beta chain was captured by sequencing in a study of glioma-infiltrating T cells after dendritic cell vaccination. A word on this clone: What it binds is not known.

Study-wide results and limits: Few patients contributed both blood and tumor specimens.

This CDR3 comprises 16 residues. The germline V gene encodes CDR1 SGHRS and CDR2 YFSETQ. V was trimmed by 0 bases and J by 5 bases, leaving 17 bases between them. Only in-frame clones appear in the TCRdb table, and some are missing; sequencing was by immunoSEQ multiplex PCR. The sample lists approximately 100,000 clones, about four fifths occurring once. The sequence was obtained from a human donor with glioblastoma. The sequencing here drew on blood, taken before dendritic cell vaccination. The chain carries TRBV5-1 and TRBJ2-5; D might be TRBD2 (6 bases). Here the CDR3 DNA reads TGCGCCAGCAGCTTGGGACAGCCGGATGGGGGGGAGACCCAGTACTTC. It translates to CASSLGQPDGGETQYF.